The TCR beta chain under discussion was sequenced for a study of brain T cells in children with intractable seizures. CDR3 length equals 15 residues. Germline values: CDR1 SGHAT, CDR2 FQNNGV. The trim removed 6 bases at V and 7 bases at J, leaving 11 bases unmatched. Assay used: immunoSEQ multiplex PCR; TCRdb lists only in-frame clones, some missing. This table has under 150,000 clones, 85% to 95% appearing once. The rearrangement links TRBV11-2 to TRBJ1-4; 7 nucleotides align to TRBD1. This sample comprised peripheral blood, obtained at surgery. This sequence was found in a boy under three years old with hemimegalencephaly and intractable seizures. CDR3 residues: CASREAGGWGEKLFF. The CDR3 DNA is TGTGCCAGCAGGGAAGCAGGGGGATGGGGTGAAAAACTGTTTTTT.